These 9 T cell receptor beta chains were sequenced from one sample in a study of vaccination and CD4 T cells after COVID-19. Noted treatment: approximately 11-day PBMC culture with coronavirus spike peptide pools or control peptides (ViraFEST assay). The antigens for these receptors are not known. Cultured CD4+ T-cell DNA underwent Oncomine TCR Beta short-read sequencing. From the PCR reads, TCRdb called clonotypes with MiXCR, one entry per CDR3 protein. The repertoire holds a few thousand distinct CDR3 sequences, with roughly a third as singletons. Here the sequenced sample was CD4+ T cells from blood, cultured in vitro, taken after SARS-CoV-2 vaccination. The receptors were gathered from a human donor who had recovered from COVID-19.

This clonotype was detected a few times. The chain carries TRBV11-2 and TRBJ1-1, with D possibly TRBD1 on 5 matching bases. Germline CDR1 and CDR2: SGHAT and FQNNGV. This CDR3 comprises 14 residues. The ends were cut back, 5 bases at V and 0 bases at J, with 10 bases in the middle. The CDR3 spells CASSGGRLNTEAFF. DNA of the CDR3: TGTGCCAGCAGCGGGGGACGGTTGAACACTGAAGCTTTCTTT.

The chain carries TRBV10-3 and TRBJ1-1; a possible D gene is TRBD1 (5 bases). The V end was cut by 4 bases, the J end by 4 bases, with 16 bases between. Per germline, CDR1 ENHRY and CDR2 SYGVKD. This CDR3 has 15 amino acids. CDR3 nucleotides: TGTGCCATCAGTGTCCGGTCAGACGGGGCCACTGAAGCTTTCTTT. It is translated as CAISVRSDGATEAFF.

The chain carries TRBV10-3 and TRBJ1-2, with TRBD1 identical over 8 bases. The germline V gene has CDR1 ENHRY and CDR2 SYGVKD. This CDR3 comprises 16 residues. V was pared by 2 bases and J by 5 bases, with 10 bases of the junction left unmatched. In DNA, the CDR3 is TGTGCCATCAGTGAGCCCATCGGACAGGGTGCATATGGCTACACCTTC. Amino acids: CAISEPIGQGAYGYTF.

This clonotype was counted between two and nine times. J is TRBJ2-5 and V is TRBV11-3, with TRBD1 identical over 12 bases. The V gene's germline CDR1 is SGHNT and CDR2 YENEEA. Trimming cost V 5 bases and J 7 bases; bases outside gene matches: 8. The CDR3 is made up of 15 amino acids. In nucleotides, the CDR3 is TGTGCCAGCAGCCTGGGACAGGGGGCGTTGGGGACCCAGTACTTC. It encodes CASSLGQGALGTQYF.

The rearrangement links TRBV28 to TRBJ2-1, with D tentatively TRBD2 (5 bases). CDR1 is MDHEN and CDR2 is SYDVKM in the germline V gene. CDR3 length: 13 residues. Between the trimmed V and J ends, which lost 3 bases and 11 bases, there was a span of 14 bases. CDR3 sequence reads: CASSFDQEAKQFF. The DNA of the CDR3 is TGTGCCAGCAGTTTCGACCAGGAGGCCAAGCAGTTCTTC.

Only a few counts were recorded for this clonotype. The rearrangement links TRBV5-4 to TRBJ2-3; tentatively, D is TRBD2 (6 bases). Germline lookup yields CDR1 SGHNT and CDR2 YYREEE (reference sequence). Trimming removed 5 bases at V and 2 bases at J, with 12 bases between. The CDR3 length is 14 residues. The CDR3 here is CASRAGPATDTQYF. The CDR3 DNA follows: TGTGCCAGCAGGGCGGGACCAGCCACAGATACGCAGTATTTT.

This clonotype appeared once. The genes are TRBV19 and TRBJ1-3; D remains ambiguous. The V gene lost 3 bases and the J gene lost 0 bases, with 12 bases spanning the gap. The length of the CDR3 is 16 residues. In germline, CDR1 is LNHDA, CDR2 SQIVND (reference sequence). The CDR3 loop is CASSISDGSSGNTIYF. CDR3 nucleotides: TGTGCCAGTAGTATCTCGGACGGCTCCTCTGGAAACACCATATATTTT. Complete variable domain (other parts from reference TRBV19 and TRBJ1-3): DGGITQSPKYLFRKEGQNVTLSCEQNLNHDAMYWYRQDPGQGLRLIYYSQIVNDFQKGDIAEGYSVSREKKESFPLTVTSAQKNPTAFYLCASSISDGSSGNTIYFGEGSWLTVV.

CDR3 amino acids: CASSQLARSYEQYF. The DNA for the CDR3 is TGTGCCAGCAGTCAACTAGCGAGAAGCTACGAGCAGTACTTC. This chain uses TRBV28 with TRBJ2-7, with 7 positions matching TRBD2. CDR1 and CDR2 from the germline V gene are MDHEN and SYDVKM. V was pared by 5 bases and J by 3 bases, with 7 bases of the junction left unmatched. This CDR3 is built from 14 residues. Combining the CDR3 with reference TRBV28 and TRBJ2-7 gives the whole variable domain DVKVTQSSRYLVKRTGEKVFLECVQDMDHENMFWYRQDPGLGLRLIYFSYDVKMKEKGDIPEGYSVSREKKERFSLILESASTNQTSMYLCASSQLARSYEQYFGPGTRLTVT.

This clonotype was recorded a few times. The chain employs TRBV7-2 and TRBJ2-2; 9 positions agree with TRBD1. The V segment lost 4 bases and the J segment 7 bases; nucleotides outside the gene matches: 7. The CDR3 loop spans 15 amino acids. CDR1 is SGHTA and CDR2 is FQGNSA in the germline V gene. The CDR3 DNA is TGTGCCAGCAGCTACAGGGGGCGCTTAGGCGGGGAGCTGTTTTTT. This sequence encodes CASSYRGRLGGELFF.